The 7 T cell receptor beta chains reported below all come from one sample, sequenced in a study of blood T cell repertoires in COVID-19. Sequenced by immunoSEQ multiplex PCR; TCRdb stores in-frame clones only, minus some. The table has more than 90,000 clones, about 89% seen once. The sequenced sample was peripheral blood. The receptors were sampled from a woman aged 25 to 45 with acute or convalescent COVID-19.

This chain's CDR3 is CATSPGGQGAYEQYF. DNA for the CDR3: TGTGCCACCAGCCCGGGGGGACAGGGGGCCTACGAGCAGTACTTC. This chain links TRBV15 with TRBJ2-7; 11 bases are shared with TRBD1. Germline values: CDR1 LNHNV, CDR2 YYDKDF (reference sequence). This CDR3 spans 15 amino acids. V lost 5 bases and J lost 2; bases outside the gene matches: 5.

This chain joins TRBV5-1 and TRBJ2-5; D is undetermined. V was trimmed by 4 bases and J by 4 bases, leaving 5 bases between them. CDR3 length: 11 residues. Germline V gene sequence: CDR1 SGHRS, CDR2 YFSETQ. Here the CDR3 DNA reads TGCGCCAGCAGCGCCGGAGAGACCCAGTACTTC. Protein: CASSAGETQYF.

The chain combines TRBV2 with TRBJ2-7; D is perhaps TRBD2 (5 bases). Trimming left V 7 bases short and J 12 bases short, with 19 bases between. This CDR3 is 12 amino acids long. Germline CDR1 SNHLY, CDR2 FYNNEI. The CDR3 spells CASKEGLVRVYF. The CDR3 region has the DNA TGTGCCAGCAAAGAGGGCTTGGTGAGGGTGTACTTC.

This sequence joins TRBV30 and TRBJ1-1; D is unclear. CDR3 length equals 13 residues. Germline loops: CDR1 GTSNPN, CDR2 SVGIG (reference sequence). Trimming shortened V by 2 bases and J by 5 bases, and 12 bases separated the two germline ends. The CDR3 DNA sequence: TGTGCCTGGAGTAGAGGGATTTGGACTGAAGCTTTCTTT. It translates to CAWSRGIWTEAFF.

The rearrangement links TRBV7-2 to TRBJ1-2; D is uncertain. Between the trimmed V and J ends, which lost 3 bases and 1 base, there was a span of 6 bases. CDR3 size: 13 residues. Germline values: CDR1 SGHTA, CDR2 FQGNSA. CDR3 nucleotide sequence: TGTGCCAGCAGCTTTACGGTTAACTATGGCTACACCTTC. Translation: CASSFTVNYGYTF. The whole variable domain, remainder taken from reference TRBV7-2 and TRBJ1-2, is GAGVSQSPSNKVTEKGKDVELRCDPISGHTALYWYRQSLGQGLEFLIYFQGNSAPDKSGLPSDRFSAERTGGSVSTLTIQRTQQEDSAVYLCASSFTVNYGYTFGSGTRLTVV.

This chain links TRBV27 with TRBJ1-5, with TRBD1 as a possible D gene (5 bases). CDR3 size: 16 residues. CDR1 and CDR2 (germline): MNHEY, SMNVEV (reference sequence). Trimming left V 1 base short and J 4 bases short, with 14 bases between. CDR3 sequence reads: CASSLYPGAANQPQHF. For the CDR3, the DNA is TGTGCCAGCAGTTTATACCCTGGGGCAGCTAATCAGCCCCAGCATTTT.

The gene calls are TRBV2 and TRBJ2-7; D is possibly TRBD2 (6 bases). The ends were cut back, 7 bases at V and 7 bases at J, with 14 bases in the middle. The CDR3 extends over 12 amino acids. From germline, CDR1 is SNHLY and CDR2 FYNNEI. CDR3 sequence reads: CASTLSGTEQYF. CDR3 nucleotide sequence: TGTGCCAGCACTTTGTCTGGGACTGAGCAGTACTTC.